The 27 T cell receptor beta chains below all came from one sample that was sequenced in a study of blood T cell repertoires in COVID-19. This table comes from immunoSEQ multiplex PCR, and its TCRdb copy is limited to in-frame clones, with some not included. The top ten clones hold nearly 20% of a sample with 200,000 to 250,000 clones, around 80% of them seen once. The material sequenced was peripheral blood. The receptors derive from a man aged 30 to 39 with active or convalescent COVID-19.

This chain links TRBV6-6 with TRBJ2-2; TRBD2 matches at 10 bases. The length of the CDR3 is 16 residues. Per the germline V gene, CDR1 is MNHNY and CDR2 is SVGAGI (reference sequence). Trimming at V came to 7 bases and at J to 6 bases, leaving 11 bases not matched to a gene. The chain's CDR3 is CASTLSGRLEAGELFF. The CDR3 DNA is TGTGCCAGCACGCTTAGCGGGAGGTTAGAGGCCGGGGAGCTGTTTTTT.

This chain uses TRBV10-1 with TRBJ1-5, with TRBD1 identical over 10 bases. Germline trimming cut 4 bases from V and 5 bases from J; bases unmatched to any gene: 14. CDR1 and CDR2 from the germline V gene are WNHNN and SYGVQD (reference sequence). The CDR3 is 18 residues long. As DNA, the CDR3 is TGCGCCAGCAGTGTGGGACAGGGGTTGGAGGGGTCGGATCAGCCCCAGCATTTT. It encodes CASSVGQGLEGSDQPQHF.

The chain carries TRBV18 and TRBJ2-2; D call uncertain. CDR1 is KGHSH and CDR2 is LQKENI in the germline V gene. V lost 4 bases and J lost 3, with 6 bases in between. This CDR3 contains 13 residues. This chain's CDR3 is CASSQSYTGELFF. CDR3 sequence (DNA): TGTGCCAGCTCACAATCATACACCGGGGAGCTGTTTTTT.

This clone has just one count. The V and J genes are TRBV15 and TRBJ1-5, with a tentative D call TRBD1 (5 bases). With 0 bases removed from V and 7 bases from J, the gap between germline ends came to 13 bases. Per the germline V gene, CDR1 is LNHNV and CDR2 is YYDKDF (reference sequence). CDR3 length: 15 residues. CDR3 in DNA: TGTGCCACCAGCAGAGATCCAGTTCAGGGACAGCCCCAGCATTTT. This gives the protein CATSRDPVQGQPQHF.

CDR3 in amino acids: CASSQEPIGEQYF. Here the CDR3 DNA reads TGCGCCAGCAGCCAAGAACCTATTGGCGAGCAGTACTTC. The chain employs TRBV4-1 and TRBJ2-7; no clear D gene. Per germline, CDR1 MGHRA and CDR2 YSYEKL. The CDR3 loop spans 13 amino acids. The V end was cut by 0 bases, the J end by 6 bases, with 9 bases between.

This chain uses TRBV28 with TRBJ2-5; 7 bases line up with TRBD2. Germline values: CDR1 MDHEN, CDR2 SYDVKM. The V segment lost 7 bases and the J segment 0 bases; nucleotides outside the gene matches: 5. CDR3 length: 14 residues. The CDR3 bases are TGTGCCAGCACCATTGGGGGGGACCAAGAGACCCAGTACTTC. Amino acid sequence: CASTIGGDQETQYF.

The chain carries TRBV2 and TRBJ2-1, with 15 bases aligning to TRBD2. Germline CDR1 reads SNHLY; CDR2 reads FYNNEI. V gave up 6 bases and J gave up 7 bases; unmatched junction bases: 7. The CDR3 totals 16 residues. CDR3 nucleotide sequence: TGTGCCAGCAGCGAATGGGGGACTAGCGGGAGGAATGAGCAGTTCTTC. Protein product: CASSEWGTSGRNEQFF.

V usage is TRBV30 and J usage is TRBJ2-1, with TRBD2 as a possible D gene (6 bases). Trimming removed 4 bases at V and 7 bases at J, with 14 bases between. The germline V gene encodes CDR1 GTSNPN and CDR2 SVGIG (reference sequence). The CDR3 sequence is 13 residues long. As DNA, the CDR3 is TGTGCCTGGAACGGGAGATTAAATAATGAGCAGTTCTTC. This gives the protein CAWNGRLNNEQFF.

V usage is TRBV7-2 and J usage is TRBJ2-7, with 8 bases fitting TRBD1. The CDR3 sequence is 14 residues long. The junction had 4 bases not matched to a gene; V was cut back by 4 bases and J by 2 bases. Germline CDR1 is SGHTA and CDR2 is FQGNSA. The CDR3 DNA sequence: TGTGCCAGCAGCTCAGGGACAGGTCCCTACGAGCAGTACTTC. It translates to CASSSGTGPYEQYF. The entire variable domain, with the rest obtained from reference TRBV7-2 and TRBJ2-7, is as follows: GAGVSQSPSNKVTEKGKDVELRCDPISGHTALYWYRQSLGQGLEFLIYFQGNSAPDKSGLPSDRFSAERTGGSVSTLTIQRTQQEDSAVYLCASSSGTGPYEQYFGPGTRLTVT.

The CDR3 here is CASSAELAGELFF. In DNA, the CDR3 is TGTGCCAGCAGCGCCGAACTAGCCGGGGAGCTGTTTTTT. The chain has TRBV7-3 and TRBJ2-2; D is possibly TRBD2 (5 bases). Germline V gene data show CDR1 as SGHTA and CDR2 as FQGTGA. CDR3 length equals 13 residues. V was trimmed by 5 bases and J by 6 bases, leaving 10 bases between them.

CDR3 nucleotides: TGTGCCAGCGCTAAGGACAGTAACTATGGCTACACCTTC. This encodes CASAKDSNYGYTF. This rearrangement joins TRBV6-6 to TRBJ1-2, with D possibly TRBD1 on 6 matching bases. Germline loops: CDR1 MNHNY, CDR2 SVGAGI (reference sequence). The ends were cut back, 8 bases at V and 1 base at J, with 11 bases in the middle. This CDR3 region has 13 residues.

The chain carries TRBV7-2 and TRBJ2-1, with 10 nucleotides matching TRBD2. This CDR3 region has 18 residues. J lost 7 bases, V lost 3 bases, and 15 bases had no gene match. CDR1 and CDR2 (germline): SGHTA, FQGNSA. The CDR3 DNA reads TGTGCCAGCAGCTTGCTCAAGCGGGGGGGCCTAGGTAAGAATGAGCAGTTCTTC. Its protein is CASSLLKRGGLGKNEQFF.

The CDR3 DNA is TGTGCCAGCAGCCCCCTAGGGACATTTAACACCGGGGAGCTGTTTTTT. Translation: CASSPLGTFNTGELFF. The chain links TRBV7-6 to TRBJ2-2, with a possible D match to TRBD1 (6 bases). CDR3 size: 16 residues. Trimming took 5 bases from V and 2 from J, leaving 15 bases between them. CDR1 SGHVS and CDR2 FNYEAQ come from the germline V gene. Based on the CDR3 plus reference TRBV7-6 and TRBJ2-2, the full variable domain is GAGVSQSPRYKVTKRGQDVALRCDPISGHVSLYWYRQALGQGPEFLTYFNYEAQQDKSGLPNDRFSAERPEGSISTLTIQRTEQRDSAMYRCASSPLGTFNTGELFFGEGSRLTVL.

For the CDR3, the DNA is TGTGCCAGCAGTTTCCCAGACTATGGCTACACCTTC. Its translation: CASSFPDYGYTF. The rearrangement uses TRBV28 and TRBJ1-2; D call uncertain. Between the trimmed V and J ends, which lost 3 bases and 3 bases, there was a span of 5 bases. The germline CDR1 and CDR2 sequences are MDHEN and SYDVKM. This CDR3 comprises 12 residues.

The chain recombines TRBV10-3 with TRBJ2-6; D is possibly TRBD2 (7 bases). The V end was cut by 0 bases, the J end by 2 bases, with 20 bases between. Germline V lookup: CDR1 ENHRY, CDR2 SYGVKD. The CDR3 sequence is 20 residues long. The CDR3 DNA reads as TGTGCCATCAGTGAGTCGATCGGGGGGCGTATTCCAGCTGGGGCCAACGTCCTGACTTTC. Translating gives CAISESIGGRIPAGANVLTF.

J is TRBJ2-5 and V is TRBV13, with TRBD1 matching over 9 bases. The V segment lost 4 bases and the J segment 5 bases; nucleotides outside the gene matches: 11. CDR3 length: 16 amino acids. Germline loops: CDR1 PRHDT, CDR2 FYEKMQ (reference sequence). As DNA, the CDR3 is TGTGCCAGCAGCTACGCACGACAGGGGGGAGGCGAGACCCAGTACTTC. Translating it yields CASSYARQGGGETQYF.

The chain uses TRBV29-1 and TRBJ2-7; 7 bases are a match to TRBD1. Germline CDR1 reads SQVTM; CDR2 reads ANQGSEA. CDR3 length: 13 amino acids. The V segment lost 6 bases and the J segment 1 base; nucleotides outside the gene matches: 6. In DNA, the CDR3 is TGCAGCGTAACCACAGGGGCGTCCTACGAGCAGTACTTC. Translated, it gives CSVTTGASYEQYF.

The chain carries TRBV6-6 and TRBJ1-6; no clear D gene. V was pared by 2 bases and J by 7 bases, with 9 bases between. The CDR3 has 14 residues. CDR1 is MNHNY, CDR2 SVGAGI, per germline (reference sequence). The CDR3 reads CASSYRGSNSPLHF. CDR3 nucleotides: TGTGCCAGCAGTTACCGGGGATCCAATTCACCCCTCCACTTT.

DNA for the CDR3: TGTGCCCGCGGGTTTGGGGGGGGGCCTGTAGATACGCAGTATTTT. This sequence encodes CARGFGGGPVDTQYF. V gene TRBV28 combines with J gene TRBJ2-3, with a tentative D call TRBD2 (7 bases). Germline CDR1 MDHEN, CDR2 SYDVKM. The length of the CDR3 is 15 residues. The V end was cut by 11 bases, the J end by 5 bases, with 23 bases between.

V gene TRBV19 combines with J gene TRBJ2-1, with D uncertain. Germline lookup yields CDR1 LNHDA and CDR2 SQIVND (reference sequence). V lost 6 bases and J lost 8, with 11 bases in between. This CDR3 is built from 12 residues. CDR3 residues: CASRAQSDEQFF. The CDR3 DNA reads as TGTGCCAGTAGAGCGCAGAGCGATGAGCAGTTCTTC.

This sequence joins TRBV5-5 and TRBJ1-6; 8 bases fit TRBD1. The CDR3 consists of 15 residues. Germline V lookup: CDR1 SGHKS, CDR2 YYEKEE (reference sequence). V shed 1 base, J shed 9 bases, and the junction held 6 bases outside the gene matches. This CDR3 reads CASSLSGQGGSPLHF. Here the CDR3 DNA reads TGTGCCAGCAGCTTGTCTGGACAGGGCGGTTCACCCCTCCACTTT.

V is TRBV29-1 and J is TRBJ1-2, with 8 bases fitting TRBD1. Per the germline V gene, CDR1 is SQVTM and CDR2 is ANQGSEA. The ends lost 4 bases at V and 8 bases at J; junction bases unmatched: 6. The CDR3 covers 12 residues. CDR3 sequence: CSVVRQGSGYTF. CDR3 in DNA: TGCAGCGTTGTACGACAGGGGAGCGGCTACACCTTC.

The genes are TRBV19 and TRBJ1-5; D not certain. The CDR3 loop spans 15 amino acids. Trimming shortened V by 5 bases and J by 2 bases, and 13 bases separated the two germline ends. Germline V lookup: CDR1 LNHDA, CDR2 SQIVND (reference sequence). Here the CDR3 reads CASSEALGGNQPQHF. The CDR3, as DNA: TGTGCCAGTAGTGAGGCCCTCGGCGGCAATCAGCCCCAGCATTTT.

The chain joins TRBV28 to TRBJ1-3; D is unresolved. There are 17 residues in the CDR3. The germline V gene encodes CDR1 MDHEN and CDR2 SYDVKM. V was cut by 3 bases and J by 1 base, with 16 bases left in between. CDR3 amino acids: CASSFKGSPGSGNTIYF. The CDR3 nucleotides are TGTGCCAGCAGTTTTAAAGGATCTCCGGGATCTGGAAACACCATATATTTT.

Written as DNA, the CDR3 is TGTGCCAGCAGCTTAAACAGGGGGCAGGACACTGAAGCTTTCTTT. Translated, it gives CASSLNRGQDTEAFF. The rearrangement links TRBV7-6 to TRBJ1-1; TRBD1 matches at 9 bases. The CDR3 sequence is 15 residues long. Germline loops: CDR1 SGHVS, CDR2 FNYEAQ. Trimming removed 2 bases from V and 3 bases from J; junction bases left unmatched: 4.

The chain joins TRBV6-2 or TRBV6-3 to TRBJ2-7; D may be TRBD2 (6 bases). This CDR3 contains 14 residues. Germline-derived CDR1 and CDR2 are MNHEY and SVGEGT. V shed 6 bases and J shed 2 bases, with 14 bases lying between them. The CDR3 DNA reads TGTGCCAGCAGCCCCCCGGGACTGGCCTACGAGCAGTACTTC. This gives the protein CASSPPGLAYEQYF.

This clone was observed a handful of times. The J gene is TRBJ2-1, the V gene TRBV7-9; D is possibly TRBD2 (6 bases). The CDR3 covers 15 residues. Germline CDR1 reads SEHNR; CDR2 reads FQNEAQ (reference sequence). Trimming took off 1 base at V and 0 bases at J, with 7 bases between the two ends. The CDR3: CASSLGGDSYNEQFF. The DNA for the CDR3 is TGTGCCAGCAGCTTAGGGGGGGACTCCTACAATGAGCAGTTCTTC.